The 31 T cell receptor beta chains in this list originate from one sample, sequenced in a study of response to subunit inactivated influenza vaccine. MiXCR, applied by TCRdb to the RT-PCR reads, yields one record per CDR3 protein. The profile shows some 600,000 distinct CDR3 sequences, 14% of them singletons. Sample: PBMCs from blood, taken approximately 15 days before vaccination. These receptors were obtained from a middle-aged man who received an inactivated influenza vaccine.

In this sample, this clonotype turned up a few times. CDR3 region: CASSLEGAGQNTEAFF. CDR3 sequence (DNA): TGCGCCAGCAGCTTGGAAGGTGCCGGTCAGAACACTGAAGCTTTCTTT. The chain has TRBV5-1 and TRBJ1-1; D gene unclear. Germline V gene sequence: CDR1 SGHRS, CDR2 YFSETQ. Trimming took 0 bases from V and 1 from J, leaving 13 bases between them. The CDR3 length is 16 residues.

CDR3 loop: CASWNRYNEQFF. CDR3 nucleotide sequence: TGTGCCAGTTGGAACAGATACAATGAGCAGTTCTTC. V gene TRBV19 combines with J gene TRBJ2-1; D unresolved. Germline lookup yields CDR1 LNHDA and CDR2 SQIVND (reference sequence). The CDR3 loop spans 12 amino acids. V lost 8 bases to trimming and J lost 4 bases, with 9 bases between them.

The chain has TRBV3-1 and TRBJ2-1, with TRBD2 as a possible D gene (6 bases). CDR3 length equals 14 residues. Germline V gives CDR1 LGHDT, CDR2 YNNKEL (reference sequence). Trimming left V 7 bases short and J 3 bases short, with 13 bases between. DNA of the CDR3: TGTGCCAGCACCCAGGCGGGACGCTACAATGAGCAGTTCTTC. Protein product: CASTQAGRYNEQFF.

This clonotype was observed at least ten times. This chain uses TRBV4-3 with TRBJ1-6; D is unclear. V gave up 0 bases and J gave up 10 bases, with 10 bases separating them. The length of the CDR3 is 14 residues. Germline loops: CDR1 LGHNA, CDR2 YSLEER. CDR3 DNA: TGCGCCAGCAGCCAAGACGGGTCTAGGTCACCCCTCCACTTT. It translates to CASSQDGSRSPLHF.

This clonotype was detected many times. The gene calls are TRBV7-2 and TRBJ2-1, with TRBD2 as a possible D gene (5 bases). Germline values: CDR1 SGHTA, CDR2 FQGNSA. This CDR3 contains 15 residues. The V end was cut by 6 bases, the J end by 3 bases, with 15 bases between. CDR3 in amino acids: CASRELRGNYNEQFF. The DNA for the CDR3 is TGTGCCAGCAGGGAACTCCGGGGAAACTACAATGAGCAGTTCTTC.

The V and J genes are TRBV29-1 and TRBJ2-7, with D possibly being TRBD1 or TRBD2 (6 bases each). V was shortened by 8 bases and J by 2 bases, with 16 bases between the two germline ends. This CDR3 is 13 amino acids long. CDR1 SQVTM and CDR2 ANQGSEA come from the germline V gene. CDR3 sequence: CSIRGVGAYEQYF. Written as DNA, the CDR3 is TGCAGCATAAGGGGGGTGGGGGCCTACGAGCAGTACTTC.

On this clonotype itself: Possible read error: a much larger clone is one base away. The chain recombines TRBV27 with TRBJ2-5, with D possibly TRBD2 on 5 matching bases. This CDR3 region has 15 residues. Germline V gives CDR1 MNHEY, CDR2 SMNVEV (reference sequence). The CDR3 spells CAGSPTSAGLETQYF. CDR3 DNA: TGTGCCGGCAGTCCCACCAGTGCGGGTTTAGAGACCCAGTACTTC.

V gene TRBV11-2 combines with J gene TRBJ1-2; D not certain. The germline gives CDR1 SGHAT, CDR2 FQNNGV. The CDR3 is made up of 12 amino acids. V was shortened by 5 bases and J by 4 bases, with 8 bases between the two germline ends. CDR3 bases: TGTGCCAGCAGCCTCACACTCTATGGCTACACCTTC. As protein: CASSLTLYGYTF. The complete variable domain, with remaining parts taken from reference TRBV11-2 and TRBJ1-2, reads EAGVAQSPRYKIIEKRQSVAFWCNPISGHATLYWYQQILGQGPKLLIQFQNNGVVDDSQLPKDRFSAERLKGVDSTLKIQPAKLEDSAVYLCASSLTLYGYTFGSGTRLTVV.

This chain uses TRBV20-1 with TRBJ2-7; D possibly uses TRBD1 or TRBD2 (6 bases each). Germline V CDR1 and CDR2: DFQATT, SNEGSKA (reference sequence). The V end lost 0 bases, the J end lost 1 base, and 13 bases lay between the germline ends. The CDR3 runs to 15 residues. The CDR3 nucleotides read TGCAGTGCTAGAGATAGGGGGGAAAGTTCCTACGAGCAGTACTTC. It translates to CSARDRGESSYEQYF.

The chain joins TRBV20-1 to TRBJ1-5, with D unresolved. V was shortened by 3 bases and J by 1 base, with 13 bases between the two germline ends. The germline V gene has CDR1 DFQATT and CDR2 SNEGSKA (reference sequence). The CDR3 spans 15 residues. The CDR3 DNA sequence: TGCAGTGCTAGGACCTTCGGTGAAAGCAATCAGCCCCAGCATTTT. Translated: CSARTFGESNQPQHF.

On this clonotype: Germline is not matched at one junction end, which may reflect a read error. The chain joins TRBV27 to TRBJ2-5; 13 nucleotides agree with TRBD2. The CDR3 totals 14 residues. Germline-derived CDR1 and CDR2 are MNHEY and SMNVEV (reference sequence). CDR3 in DNA: TGTGCCAGCAGTTCCCCGGGACTAGCGGGGACCATAACCTTC. Its translation is CASSSPGLAGTITF.

There are many counts of this clonotype. The genes are TRBV18 and TRBJ1-1; D is unresolved. CDR1 KGHSH and CDR2 LQKENI come from the germline V gene. V lost 6 bases to trimming and J lost 1 base, with 12 bases between them. The CDR3 has 14 amino acids. In nucleotides, the CDR3 is TGTGCCAGCTCTCAACGGACGGAGAACACTGAAGCTTTCTTT. This codes for CASSQRTENTEAFF.

The CDR3 reads CASSSRGGDVEQFF. CDR3 in DNA: TGTGCCAGCAGCTCCCGGGGGGGGGATGTGGAGCAGTTCTTC. The rearrangement links TRBV11-2 to TRBJ2-1; 8 bases map to TRBD2. CDR1 and CDR2 (germline): SGHAT, FQNNGV. The V and J ends lost 4 bases and 10 bases, in that order; junction bases with no gene match: 9. The CDR3 is 14 residues long.

V and J are TRBV7-2 and TRBJ1-1; no clear D gene. CDR3 length: 14 amino acids. V lost 1 base, J lost 3 bases, and 9 bases lay in between. The V gene's germline CDR1 is SGHTA and CDR2 FQGNSA. CDR3 nucleotides: TGTGCCAGCAGCTTAGGATCTTACGACACTGAAGCTTTCTTT. Translated, it gives CASSLGSYDTEAFF.

The chain joins TRBV5-1 to TRBJ2-5; D perhaps matches TRBD1 (5 bases). The CDR3 is made up of 17 amino acids. V was clipped by 3 bases and J by 1 base, with 19 bases between them. The V gene's germline CDR1 is SGHRS and CDR2 YFSETQ. The CDR3 protein is CASSSTQAGPSQETQYF. The CDR3 DNA reads as TGCGCCAGCAGCTCGACCCAGGCAGGGCCCTCCCAAGAGACCCAGTACTTC.

This clonotype has a handful of counts. This chain joins TRBV15 and TRBJ2-3, with a tentative D call TRBD2 (6 bases). In germline, CDR1 is LNHNV, CDR2 YYDKDF (reference sequence). Trimming removed 0 bases from V and 0 bases from J, with 19 bases in between. This CDR3 is built from 19 residues. This CDR3 reads CATSRDRETASPSTDTQYF. The CDR3 DNA sequence: TGTGCCACCAGCAGAGATCGGGAGACAGCCAGTCCTAGCACAGATACGCAGTATTTT.

There are many counts of this clonotype. The V and J genes are TRBV5-1 and TRBJ2-7; D gene ambiguous. The CDR3 runs 14 residues. Germline V gene sequence: CDR1 SGHRS, CDR2 YFSETQ. Trimming stripped 1 base from V and 6 bases from J, with 14 bases between. The CDR3 bases are TGCGCCAGCAGCTTGTTGCGCCAGACTGGCGAGCAGTACTTC. This sequence encodes CASSLLRQTGEQYF.

This clonotype was counted ten times or more. This chain links TRBV5-1 with TRBJ2-3; D is perhaps TRBD2 (7 bases). V dropped 4 bases and J dropped 1 base, with 19 bases sitting between them. The germline V gene encodes CDR1 SGHRS and CDR2 YFSETQ. CDR3 size: 17 residues. The CDR3 sequence is CASSQRGGGAGTDTQYF. For the CDR3, the DNA is TGCGCCAGCAGCCAACGAGGGGGGGGCGCCGGCACAGATACGCAGTATTTT.

This clonotype was observed a handful of times. The rearrangement joins TRBV7-2 to TRBJ2-3; no reliable D call. Trimming stripped 0 bases from V and 11 bases from J, with 6 bases between. The CDR3 consists of 11 residues. Germline assignment: CDR1 SGHTA and CDR2 FQGNSA. The CDR3 coding sequence is TGTGCCAGCAGCTTAGCAAGGAGGCAGTATTTT. Protein: CASSLARRQYF.

This clonotype was picked up a small number of times. The rearrangement uses TRBV20-1 and TRBJ2-5, with D tentatively TRBD2 (5 bases). The CDR3 length is 15 residues. Germline values: CDR1 DFQATT, CDR2 SNEGSKA (reference sequence). V was trimmed by 1 base and J by 1 base, leaving 13 bases between them. CDR3 coding DNA: TGCAGTGCTAGAGTTCCTCGGACTTTCCAAGAGACCCAGTACTTC. Translation: CSARVPRTFQETQYF.

This clonotype showed up just a few times. The V and J genes are TRBV14 and TRBJ2-4; D is perhaps TRBD1 or TRBD2 (6 bases each). Germline V CDR1 and CDR2: SGHDN, FVKESK. The CDR3 has 17 residues. Trimming removed 0 bases at V and 1 base at J, with 13 bases between. The DNA of the CDR3 is TGTGCCAGCAGCCAAGACGGGCAGGGGAGGGCCAAAAACATTCAGTACTTC. Translated: CASSQDGQGRAKNIQYF.

The sample holds a few counts of this clonotype. The rearrangement uses TRBV7-9 and TRBJ2-5, with 9 nucleotides matching TRBD2. The CDR3 is 14 amino acids. Germline loops: CDR1 SEHNR, CDR2 FQNEAQ (reference sequence). Trimming cost V 2 bases and J 7 bases; bases outside gene matches: 5. The CDR3 DNA is TGTGCCAGCAGCTTATTAGCGGGAGAGGGGACCCAGTACTTC. Its protein product is CASSLLAGEGTQYF.

The chain has TRBV6-1 and TRBJ2-3; D unclear. V was shortened by 4 bases and J by 2 bases, with 10 bases between the two germline ends. Germline-derived CDR1 and CDR2 are MNHNS and SASEGT. The length of the CDR3 is 14 residues. This CDR3 is CASSAADTTDTQYF. CDR3 nucleotides: TGTGCCAGCAGTGCTGCAGACACCACAGATACGCAGTATTTT.

In its sample, this clonotype was seen many times. The CDR3 nucleotides read TGTGCCAGCAGTTTCGCCGGGGGCGGGTCAGATACGCAGTATTTT. It is translated as CASSFAGGGSDTQYF. This sequence joins TRBV12-3 or TRBV12-4 and TRBJ2-3, with D perhaps given as TRBD1 or TRBD2 (6 bases each). The CDR3 has 15 amino acids. V lost 3 bases and J 4 bases, leaving 14 bases between the germline ends.

The chain recombines TRBV11-1 with TRBJ2-5; the match to TRBD2 covers 12 bases. CDR3 length equals 19 residues. V was clipped by 4 bases and J by 0 bases; unmatched bases: 12. The germline V gene encodes CDR1 SGHAT and CDR2 FQDESV (reference sequence). CDR3 sequence: CASSSQFLAGGIYQETQYF. The CDR3 region has the DNA TGTGCCAGCAGCTCCCAGTTCCTAGCGGGAGGGATATACCAAGAGACCCAGTACTTC.

The chain uses TRBV7-9 and TRBJ2-3; 10 bases are a match to TRBD1. This CDR3 is built from 16 residues. Germline V gene lookup returns CDR1 SEHNR and CDR2 FQNEAQ (reference sequence). With 4 bases clipped from V and 3 bases from J, the junction kept 7 bases outside the gene matches. The CDR3 here is CASSSPGQGFTDTQYF. In DNA form, the CDR3 reads TGTGCCAGCAGCTCCCCGGGACAGGGGTTTACAGATACGCAGTATTTT.

This clonotype was detected a few times. The genes are TRBV6-1 and TRBJ2-2; 8 bases match TRBD1. This CDR3 spans 15 amino acids. V lost 7 bases and J lost 6; bases outside the gene matches: 10. CDR1 and CDR2 (germline): MNHNS, SASEGT. CDR3 residues: CASNPQGARPGELFF. Written as DNA, the CDR3 is TGTGCCAGCAATCCGCAGGGGGCGCGTCCCGGGGAGCTGTTTTTT.

The chain combines TRBV20-1 with TRBJ2-2; D could derive from TRBD1 or TRBD2 (5 bases each). In germline, CDR1 is DFQATT, CDR2 SNEGSKA (reference sequence). CDR3 length equals 17 residues. V was clipped by 0 bases and J by 0 bases, with 14 bases between them. CDR3 coding DNA: TGCAGTGCTAGAGATTGGTGGGACGGCGCGAACACCGGGGAGCTGTTTTTT. Translated: CSARDWWDGANTGELFF.

This clonotype has a count of ten or more. The gene calls are TRBV7-9 and TRBJ1-2; unclear D gene. This CDR3 is built from 15 residues. Germline lookup yields CDR1 SEHNR and CDR2 FQNEAQ (reference sequence). V was pared by 5 bases and J by 4 bases, with 17 bases between. CDR3 sequence: CASSDDGAPSYGYTF. DNA of the CDR3: TGTGCCAGCAGCGACGACGGCGCACCTAGCTATGGCTACACCTTC.

The CDR3 region has the DNA TGTGCCAGCAGCGCAGTAGAGGGGCCAGGGCGAGAGACCCAGTACTTC. Translating it yields CASSAVEGPGRETQYF. V and J are TRBV7-9 and TRBJ2-5; D may be TRBD1 or TRBD2 (5 bases each). Germline V gives CDR1 SEHNR, CDR2 FQNEAQ (reference sequence). Trimming took off 5 bases at V and 4 bases at J, with 20 bases between the two ends. The CDR3 is made up of 16 amino acids.

This clonotype was picked up many times. A read error may account for a junction end that differs from germline. The gene calls are TRBV5-1 and TRBJ1-2; D is perhaps TRBD1 (5 bases). Germline V gives CDR1 SGHRS, CDR2 YFSETQ. The CDR3 is 13 residues long. The chain's CDR3 is CASSPRDNYGYTF. In DNA, the CDR3 is TGTGCCAGCAGCCCTAGGGACAACTATGGCTACACCTTC.